This T cell receptor beta chain was recorded in a study of regulatory T cells in long-lasting Graves disease. The time point: newly diagnosed GD, antithyroid drugs for less than 3 months. PBMC RNA served as the TCR library source. About this clonotype: Antigen specificity is unknown.

Arm-PCR of CDR3 regions with iRepertoire HTBI primers generated TCR beta libraries. TCRdb itself ran the multiplex PCR reads through MiXCR, one entry per CDR3 protein. The table lists over 500,000 distinct CDR3 sequences, more than 15% of them singletons. Study findings and constraints: The number of shared public clonotypes was higher in persistent patients (approximately 2,500) than new patients (roughly 970).

CDR1 LNHDA and CDR2 SQIVND come from the germline V gene (reference sequence). The CDR3 runs to 14 residues. After removal of 6 bases from V and 4 bases from J, the junction contained 4 bases not matched to a gene. The same sample was also studied in work on T cells in Graves' hyperthyroidism and ophthalmopathy.

The receptor comes from a man between 18 and 35 years old with Graves disease. The sequenced sample was peripheral blood mononuclear cells (PBMCs), obtained at new diagnosis, from a patient treated with antithyroid drugs. This chain joins TRBV19 and TRBJ1-5, with TRBD1 matching over 9 bases. CDR3 DNA: TGTGCCAGTAGGTACAGGGGGCGGAATCAGCCCCAGCATTTT. Residues: CASRYRGRNQPQHF.